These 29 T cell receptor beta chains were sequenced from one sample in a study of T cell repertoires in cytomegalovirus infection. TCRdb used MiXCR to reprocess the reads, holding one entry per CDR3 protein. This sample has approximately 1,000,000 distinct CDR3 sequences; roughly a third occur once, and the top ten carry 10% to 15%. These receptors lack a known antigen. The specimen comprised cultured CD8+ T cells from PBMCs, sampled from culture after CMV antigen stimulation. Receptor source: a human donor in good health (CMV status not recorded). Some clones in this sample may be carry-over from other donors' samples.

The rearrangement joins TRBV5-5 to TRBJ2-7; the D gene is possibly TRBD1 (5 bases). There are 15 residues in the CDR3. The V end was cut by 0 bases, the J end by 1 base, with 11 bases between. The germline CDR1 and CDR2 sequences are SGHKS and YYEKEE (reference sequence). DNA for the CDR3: TGTGCCAGCAGCTTGGATACAGGTTCGTCCTACGAGCAGTACGTC. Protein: CASSLDTGSSYEQYV.

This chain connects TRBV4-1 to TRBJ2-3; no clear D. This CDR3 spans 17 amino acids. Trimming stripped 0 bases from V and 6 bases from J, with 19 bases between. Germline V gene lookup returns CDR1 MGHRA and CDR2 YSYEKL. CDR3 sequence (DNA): TGCGCCAGCAGCCAAGATCATGCGGCTTTCCCTTCGGATACGCAGTATTTT. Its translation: CASSQDHAAFPSDTQYF.

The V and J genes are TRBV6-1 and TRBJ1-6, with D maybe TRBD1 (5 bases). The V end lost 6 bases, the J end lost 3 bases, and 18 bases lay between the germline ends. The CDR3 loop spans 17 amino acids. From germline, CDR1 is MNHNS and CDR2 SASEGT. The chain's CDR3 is CASSHDRELGYNSPLHF. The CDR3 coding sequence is TGTGCCAGCAGCCACGACAGAGAATTGGGCTATAATTCACCCCTCCACTTT.

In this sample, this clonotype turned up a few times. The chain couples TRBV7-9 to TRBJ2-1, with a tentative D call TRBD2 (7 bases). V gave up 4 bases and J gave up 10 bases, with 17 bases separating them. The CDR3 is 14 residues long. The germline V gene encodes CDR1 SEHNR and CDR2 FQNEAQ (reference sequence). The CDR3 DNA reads TGTGCCAGCAGCTCCCCTTTAGGGGGGGGAGAGCAGTTCTTC. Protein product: CASSSPLGGGEQFF.

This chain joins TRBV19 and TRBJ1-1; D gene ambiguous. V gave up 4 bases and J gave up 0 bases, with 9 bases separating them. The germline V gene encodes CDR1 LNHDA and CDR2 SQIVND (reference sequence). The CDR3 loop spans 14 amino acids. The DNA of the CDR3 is TGTGCCAGTAGTACCTATACACTGAACACTGAAGCTTTCTTT. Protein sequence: CASSTYTLNTEAFF.

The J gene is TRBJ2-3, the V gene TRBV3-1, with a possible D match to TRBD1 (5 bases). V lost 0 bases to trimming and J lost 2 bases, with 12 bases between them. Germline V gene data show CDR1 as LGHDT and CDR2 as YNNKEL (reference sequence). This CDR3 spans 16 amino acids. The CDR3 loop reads CASSQDKGALTDTQYF. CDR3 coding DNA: TGTGCCAGCAGCCAAGACAAAGGGGCGCTCACAGATACGCAGTATTTT.

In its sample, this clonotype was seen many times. The CDR3 spells CASSLGTGGRETQYF. CDR3 nucleotide sequence: TGTGCCAGCAGTTTAGGGACAGGGGGCCGGGAGACCCAGTACTTC. The chain joins TRBV12-3 or TRBV12-4 to TRBJ2-5; 11 bases map to TRBD1. The CDR3 runs to 15 residues. Losses at the gene ends were 1 base for V and 5 bases for J; bases not matched to a gene: 3.

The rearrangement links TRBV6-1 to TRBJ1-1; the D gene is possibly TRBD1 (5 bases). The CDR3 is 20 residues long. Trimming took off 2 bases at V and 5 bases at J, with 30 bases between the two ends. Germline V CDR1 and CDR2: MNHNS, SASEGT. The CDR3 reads CASSETRTPNQRTKGTEAFF. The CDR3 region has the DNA TGTGCCAGCAGTGAAACAAGAACTCCCAACCAAAGGACAAAGGGGACTGAAGCTTTCTTT.

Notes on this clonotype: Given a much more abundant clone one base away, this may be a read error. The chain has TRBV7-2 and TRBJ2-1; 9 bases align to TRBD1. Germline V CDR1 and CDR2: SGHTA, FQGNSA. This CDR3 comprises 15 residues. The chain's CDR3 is CVSSLDRGGYNEQFF. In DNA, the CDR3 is TGTGTCAGCAGCTTGGACAGGGGCGGGTACAATGAGCAGTTCTTC. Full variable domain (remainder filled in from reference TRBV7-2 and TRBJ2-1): GAGVSQSPSNKVTEKGKDVELRCDPISGHTALYWYRQSLGQGLEFLIYFQGNSAPDKSGLPSDRFSAERTGGSVSTLTIQRTQQEDSAVYLCVSSLDRGGYNEQFFGPGTRLTVL.

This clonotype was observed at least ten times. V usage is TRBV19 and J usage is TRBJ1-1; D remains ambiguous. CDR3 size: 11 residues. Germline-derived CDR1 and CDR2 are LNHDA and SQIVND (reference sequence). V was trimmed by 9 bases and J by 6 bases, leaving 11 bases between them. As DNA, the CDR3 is TGTGCCAGCAGCATAGGGCCTGAAGCTTTCTTT. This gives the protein CASSIGPEAFF.

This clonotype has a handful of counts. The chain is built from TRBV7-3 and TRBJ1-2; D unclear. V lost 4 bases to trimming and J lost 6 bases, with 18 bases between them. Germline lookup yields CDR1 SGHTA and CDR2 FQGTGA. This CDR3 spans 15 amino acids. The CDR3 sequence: CASSYLPGGGNGYTF. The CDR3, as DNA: TGTGCCAGCAGCTATCTCCCGGGAGGCGGGAATGGCTACACCTTC.

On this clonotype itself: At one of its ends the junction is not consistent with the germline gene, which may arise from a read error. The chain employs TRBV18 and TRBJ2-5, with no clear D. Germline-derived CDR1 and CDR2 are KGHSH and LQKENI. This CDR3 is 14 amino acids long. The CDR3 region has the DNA TGTGTCAGCTCACCACCGATAGGGCAAGAGACCCAGTACTTC. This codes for CVSSPPIGQETQYF.

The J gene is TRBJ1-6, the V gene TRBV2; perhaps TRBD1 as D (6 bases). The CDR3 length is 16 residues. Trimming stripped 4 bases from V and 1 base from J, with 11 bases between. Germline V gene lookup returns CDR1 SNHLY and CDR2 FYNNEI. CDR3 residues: CASSAVRGSYNSPLHF. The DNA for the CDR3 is TGTGCCAGCAGTGCCGTCAGGGGATCCTATAATTCACCCCTCCACTTT.

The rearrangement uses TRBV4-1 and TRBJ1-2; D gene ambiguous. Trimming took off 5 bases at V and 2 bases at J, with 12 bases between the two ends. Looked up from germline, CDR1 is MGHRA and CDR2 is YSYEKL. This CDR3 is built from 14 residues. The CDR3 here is CASSLEIGNYGYTF. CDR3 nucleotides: TGCGCCAGCAGCTTAGAAATTGGAAACTATGGCTACACCTTC.

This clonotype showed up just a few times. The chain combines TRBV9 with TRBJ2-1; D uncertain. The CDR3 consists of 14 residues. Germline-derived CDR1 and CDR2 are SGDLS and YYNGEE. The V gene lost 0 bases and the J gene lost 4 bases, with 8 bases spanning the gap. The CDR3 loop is CASSVAGRYNEQFF. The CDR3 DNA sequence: TGTGCCAGCAGCGTAGCCGGCCGGTACAATGAGCAGTTCTTC.

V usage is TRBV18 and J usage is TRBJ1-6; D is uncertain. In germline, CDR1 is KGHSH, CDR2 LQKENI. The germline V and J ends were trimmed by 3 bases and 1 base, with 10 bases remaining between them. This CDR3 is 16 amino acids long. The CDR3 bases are TGTGCCAGCTCACCTCGGCCGGGATCCTATAATTCACCCCTCCACTTT. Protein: CASSPRPGSYNSPLHF.

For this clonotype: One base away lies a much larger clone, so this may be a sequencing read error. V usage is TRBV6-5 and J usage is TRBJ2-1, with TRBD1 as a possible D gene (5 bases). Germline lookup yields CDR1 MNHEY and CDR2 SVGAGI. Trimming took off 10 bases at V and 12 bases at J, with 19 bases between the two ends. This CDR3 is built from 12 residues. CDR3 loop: CANSPQGVRQFF. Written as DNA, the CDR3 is TGTGCCAACAGCCCACAAGGGGTAAGGCAGTTCTTC.

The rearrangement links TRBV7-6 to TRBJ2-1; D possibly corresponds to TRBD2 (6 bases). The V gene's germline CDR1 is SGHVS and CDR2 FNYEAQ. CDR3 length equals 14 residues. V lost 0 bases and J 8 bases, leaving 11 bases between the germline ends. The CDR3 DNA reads TGTGCCAGCAGCTTAGCGGGGGGTAGCGATGAGCAGTTCTTC. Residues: CASSLAGGSDEQFF.

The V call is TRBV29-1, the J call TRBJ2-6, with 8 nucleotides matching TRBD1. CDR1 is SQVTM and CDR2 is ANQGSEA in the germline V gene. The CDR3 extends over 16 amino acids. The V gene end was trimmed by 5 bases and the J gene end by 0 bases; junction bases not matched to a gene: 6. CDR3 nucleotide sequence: TGCAGCGTTTGGGGGACAGGTGACTCTGGGGCCAACGTCCTGACTTTC. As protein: CSVWGTGDSGANVLTF. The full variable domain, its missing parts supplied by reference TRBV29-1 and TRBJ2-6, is SAVISQKPSRDICQRGTSLTIQCQVDSQVTMMFWYRQQPGQSLTLIATANQGSEATYESGFVIDKFPISRPNLTFSTLTVSNMSPEDSSIYLCSVWGTGDSGANVLTFGAGSRLTVL.

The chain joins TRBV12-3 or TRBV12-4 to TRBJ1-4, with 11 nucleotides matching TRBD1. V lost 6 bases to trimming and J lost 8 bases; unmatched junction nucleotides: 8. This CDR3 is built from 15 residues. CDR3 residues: CASSRTGGKSEKLFF. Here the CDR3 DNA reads TGTGCCAGCAGCCGGACAGGGGGCAAGTCAGAAAAACTGTTTTTT.

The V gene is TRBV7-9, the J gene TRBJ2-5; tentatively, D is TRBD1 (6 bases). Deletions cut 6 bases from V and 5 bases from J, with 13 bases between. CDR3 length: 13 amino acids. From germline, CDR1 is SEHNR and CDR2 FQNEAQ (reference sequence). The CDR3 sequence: CASRRGTQETQYF. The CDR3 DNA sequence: TGTGCCAGCAGGAGGGGGACGCAGGAGACCCAGTACTTC.

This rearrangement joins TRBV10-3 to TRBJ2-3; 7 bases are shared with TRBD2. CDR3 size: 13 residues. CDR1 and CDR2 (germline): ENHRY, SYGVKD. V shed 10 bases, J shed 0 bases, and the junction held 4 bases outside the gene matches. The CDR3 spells CATGGVSTDTQYF. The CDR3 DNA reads TGTGCCACTGGGGGGGTAAGCACAGATACGCAGTATTTT.

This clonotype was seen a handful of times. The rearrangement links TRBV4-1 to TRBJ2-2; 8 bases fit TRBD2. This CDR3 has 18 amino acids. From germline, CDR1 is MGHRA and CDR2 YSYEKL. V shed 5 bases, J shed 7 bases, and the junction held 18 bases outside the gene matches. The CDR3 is CASSTYLLADGGGGELFF. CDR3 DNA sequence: TGCGCCAGCAGCACCTACTTACTAGCGGATGGTGGTGGCGGGGAGCTGTTTTTT.

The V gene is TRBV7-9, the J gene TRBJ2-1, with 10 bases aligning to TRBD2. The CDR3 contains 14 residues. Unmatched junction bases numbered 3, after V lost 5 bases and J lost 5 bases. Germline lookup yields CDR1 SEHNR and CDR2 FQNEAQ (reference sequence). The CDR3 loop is CASSQAGGDNEQFF. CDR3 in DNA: TGTGCCAGCAGCCAAGCGGGGGGGGACAATGAGCAGTTCTTC.

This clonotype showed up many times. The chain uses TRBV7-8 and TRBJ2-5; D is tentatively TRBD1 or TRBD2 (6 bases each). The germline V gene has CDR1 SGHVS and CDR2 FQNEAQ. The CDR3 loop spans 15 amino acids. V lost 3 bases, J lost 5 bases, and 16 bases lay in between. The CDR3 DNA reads TGTGCCAGCAGCTTTTGGGGGGCAAGGGCGGAGACCCAGTACTTC. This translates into CASSFWGARAETQYF.

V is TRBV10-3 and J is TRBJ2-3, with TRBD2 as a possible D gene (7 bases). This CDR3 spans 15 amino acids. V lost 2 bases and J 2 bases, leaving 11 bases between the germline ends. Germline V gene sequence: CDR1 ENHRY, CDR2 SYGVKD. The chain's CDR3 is CAISEEGGFTDTQYF. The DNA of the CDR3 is TGTGCCATCAGTGAGGAGGGGGGGTTCACAGATACGCAGTATTTT.

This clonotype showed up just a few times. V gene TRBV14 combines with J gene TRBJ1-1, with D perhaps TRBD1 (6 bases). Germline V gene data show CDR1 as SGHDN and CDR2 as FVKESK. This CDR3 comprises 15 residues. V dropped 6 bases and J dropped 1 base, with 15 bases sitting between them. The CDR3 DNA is TGTGCCAGCAGTCCCGGGACAATAACGAACACTGAAGCTTTCTTT. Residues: CASSPGTITNTEAFF.

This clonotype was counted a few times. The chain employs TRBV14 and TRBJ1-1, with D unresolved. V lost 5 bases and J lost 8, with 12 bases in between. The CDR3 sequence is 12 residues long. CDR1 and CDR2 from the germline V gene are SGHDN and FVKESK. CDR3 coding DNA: TGTGCCAGCAGCGAGGCCTCCGGAGAAGCTTTCTTT. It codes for CASSEASGEAFF.

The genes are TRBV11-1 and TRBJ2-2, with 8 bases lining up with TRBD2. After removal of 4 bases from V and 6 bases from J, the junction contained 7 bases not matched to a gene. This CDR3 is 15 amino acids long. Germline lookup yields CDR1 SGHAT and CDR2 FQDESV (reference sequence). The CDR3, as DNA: TGTGCCAGCAGCTCGGAGGTCGGGGGGGCCGGGGAGCTGTTTTTT. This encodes CASSSEVGGAGELFF.